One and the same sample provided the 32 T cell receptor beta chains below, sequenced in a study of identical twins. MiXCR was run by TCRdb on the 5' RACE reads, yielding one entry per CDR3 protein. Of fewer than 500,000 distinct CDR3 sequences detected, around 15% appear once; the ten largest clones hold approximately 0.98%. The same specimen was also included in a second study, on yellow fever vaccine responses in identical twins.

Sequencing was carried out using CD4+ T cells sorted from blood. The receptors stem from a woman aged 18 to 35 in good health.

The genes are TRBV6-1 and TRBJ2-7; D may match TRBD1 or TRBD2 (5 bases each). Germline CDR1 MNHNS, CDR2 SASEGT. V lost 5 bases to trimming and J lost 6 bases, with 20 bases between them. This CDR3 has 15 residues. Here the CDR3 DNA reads TGTGCCAGCAGTCCAGTCAGGGAGCAACGGGCCGAGCAGTACTTC. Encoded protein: CASSPVREQRAEQYF.

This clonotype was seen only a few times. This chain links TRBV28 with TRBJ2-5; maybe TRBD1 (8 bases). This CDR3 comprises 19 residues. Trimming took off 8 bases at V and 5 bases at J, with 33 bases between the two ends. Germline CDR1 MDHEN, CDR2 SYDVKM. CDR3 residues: CASRAPGRRQGSFRETQYF. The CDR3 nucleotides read TGTGCCAGCCGCGCCCCCGGGAGGAGACAGGGGAGTTTCAGGGAGACCCAGTACTTC.

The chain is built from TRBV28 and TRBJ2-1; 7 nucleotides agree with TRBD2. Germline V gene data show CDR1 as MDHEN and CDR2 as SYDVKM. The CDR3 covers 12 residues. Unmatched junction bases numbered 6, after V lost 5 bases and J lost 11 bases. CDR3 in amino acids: CASSPLTSKQFF. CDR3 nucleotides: TGTGCCAGCAGTCCCCTGACTAGCAAGCAGTTCTTC. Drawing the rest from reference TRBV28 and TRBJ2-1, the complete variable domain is DVKVTQSSRYLVKRTGEKVFLECVQDMDHENMFWYRQDPGLGLRLIYFSYDVKMKEKGDIPEGYSVSREKKERFSLILESASTNQTSMYLCASSPLTSKQFFGPGTRLTVL.

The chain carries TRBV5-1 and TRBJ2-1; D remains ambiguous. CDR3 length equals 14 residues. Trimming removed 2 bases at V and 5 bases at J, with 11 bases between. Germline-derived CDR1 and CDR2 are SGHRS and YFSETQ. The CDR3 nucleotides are TGCGCCAGCAGCTTAGCCTCAGTCGACAATGAGCAGTTCTTC. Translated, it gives CASSLASVDNEQFF.

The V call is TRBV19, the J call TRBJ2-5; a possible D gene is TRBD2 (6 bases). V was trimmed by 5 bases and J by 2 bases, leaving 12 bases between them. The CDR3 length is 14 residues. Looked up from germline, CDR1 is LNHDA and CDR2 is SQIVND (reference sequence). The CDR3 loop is CASSPGLLQETQYF. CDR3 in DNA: TGTGCCAGTAGTCCCGGACTACTACAAGAGACCCAGTACTTC. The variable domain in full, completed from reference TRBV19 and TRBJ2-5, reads DGGITQSPKYLFRKEGQNVTLSCEQNLNHDAMYWYRQDPGQGLRLIYYSQIVNDFQKGDIAEGYSVSREKKESFPLTVTSAQKNPTAFYLCASSPGLLQETQYFGPGTRLLVL.

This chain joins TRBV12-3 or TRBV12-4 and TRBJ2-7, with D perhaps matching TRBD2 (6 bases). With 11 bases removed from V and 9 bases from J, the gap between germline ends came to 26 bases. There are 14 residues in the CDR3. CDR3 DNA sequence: TGTGCCTGCCGCCCCTGGGGAGCTGCGGGGTGGCAGTACTTC. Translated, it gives CACRPWGAAGWQYF.

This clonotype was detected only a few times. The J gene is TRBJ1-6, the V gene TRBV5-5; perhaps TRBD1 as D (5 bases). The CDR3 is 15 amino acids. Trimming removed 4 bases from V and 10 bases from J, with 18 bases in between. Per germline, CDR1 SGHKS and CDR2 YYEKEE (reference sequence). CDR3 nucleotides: TGTGCCAGCAGCACCCTGGGGGGGACGGGGTCACCCCTCCACTTT. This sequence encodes CASSTLGGTGSPLHF.

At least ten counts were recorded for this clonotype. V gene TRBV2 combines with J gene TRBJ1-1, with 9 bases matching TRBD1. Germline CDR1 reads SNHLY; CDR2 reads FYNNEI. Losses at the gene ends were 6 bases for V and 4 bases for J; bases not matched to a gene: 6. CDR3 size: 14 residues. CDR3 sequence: CASRVGQGATEAFF. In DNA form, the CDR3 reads TGTGCCAGCAGAGTGGGACAGGGTGCCACTGAAGCTTTCTTT. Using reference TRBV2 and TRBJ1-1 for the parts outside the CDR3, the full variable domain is EPEVTQTPSHQVTQMGQEVILRCVPISNHLYFYWYRQILGQKVEFLVSFYNNEISEKSEIFDDQFSVERPDGSNFTLKIRSTKLEDSAMYFCASRVGQGATEAFFGQGTRLTVV.

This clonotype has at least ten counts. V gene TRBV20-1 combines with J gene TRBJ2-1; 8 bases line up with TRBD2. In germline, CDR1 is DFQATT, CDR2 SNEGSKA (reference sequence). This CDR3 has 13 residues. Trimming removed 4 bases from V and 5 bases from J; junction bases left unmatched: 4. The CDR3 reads CSATILADNEQFF. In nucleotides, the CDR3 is TGCAGTGCTACCATACTAGCGGACAATGAGCAGTTCTTC.

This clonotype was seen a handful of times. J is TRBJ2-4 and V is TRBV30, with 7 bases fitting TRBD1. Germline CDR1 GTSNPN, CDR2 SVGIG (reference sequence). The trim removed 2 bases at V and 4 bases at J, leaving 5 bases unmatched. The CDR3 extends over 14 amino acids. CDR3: CAWSTGAGKNIQYF. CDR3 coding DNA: TGTGCCTGGAGTACAGGGGCAGGGAAAAACATTCAGTACTTC.

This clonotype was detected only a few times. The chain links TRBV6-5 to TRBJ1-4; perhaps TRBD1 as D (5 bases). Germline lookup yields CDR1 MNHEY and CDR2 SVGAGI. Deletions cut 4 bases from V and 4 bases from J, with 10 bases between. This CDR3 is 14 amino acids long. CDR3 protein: CASSLGTSNEKLFF. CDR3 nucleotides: TGTGCCAGCAGTTTGGGGACGAGTAATGAAAAACTGTTTTTT.

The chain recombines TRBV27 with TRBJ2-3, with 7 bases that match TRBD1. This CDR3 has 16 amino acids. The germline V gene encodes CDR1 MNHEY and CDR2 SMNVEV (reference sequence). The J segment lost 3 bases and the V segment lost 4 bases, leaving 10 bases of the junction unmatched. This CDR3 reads CASSSSGTAKTDTQYF. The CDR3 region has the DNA TGTGCCAGCAGTTCATCCGGGACAGCTAAGACAGATACGCAGTATTTT.

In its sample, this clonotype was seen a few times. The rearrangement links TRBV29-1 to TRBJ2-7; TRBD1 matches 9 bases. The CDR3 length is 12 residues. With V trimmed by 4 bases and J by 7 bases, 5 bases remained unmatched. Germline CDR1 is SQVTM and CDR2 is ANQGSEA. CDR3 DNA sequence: TGCAGCGTTGTGACAGGGGGTCGGGAGCAGTACTTC. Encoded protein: CSVVTGGREQYF.

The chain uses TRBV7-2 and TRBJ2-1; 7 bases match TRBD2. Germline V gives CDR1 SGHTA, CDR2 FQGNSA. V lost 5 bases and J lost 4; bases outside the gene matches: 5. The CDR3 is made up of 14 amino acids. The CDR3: CASSPSGKYNEQFF. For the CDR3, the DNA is TGTGCCAGCAGCCCCAGCGGGAAATACAATGAGCAGTTCTTC.

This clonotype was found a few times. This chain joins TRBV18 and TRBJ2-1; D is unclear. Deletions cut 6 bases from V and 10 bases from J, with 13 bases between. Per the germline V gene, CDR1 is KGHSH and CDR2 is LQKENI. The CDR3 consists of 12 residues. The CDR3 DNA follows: TGTGCCAGCTCGCCCAAATTGGGGGAGCAGTTCTTC. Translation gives CASSPKLGEQFF.

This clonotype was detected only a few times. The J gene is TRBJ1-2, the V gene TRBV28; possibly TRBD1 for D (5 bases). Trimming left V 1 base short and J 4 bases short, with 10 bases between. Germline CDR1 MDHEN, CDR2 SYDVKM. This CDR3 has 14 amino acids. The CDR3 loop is CASSLSSGLYGYTF. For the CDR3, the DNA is TGTGCCAGCAGTTTATCGTCAGGGCTCTATGGCTACACCTTC.

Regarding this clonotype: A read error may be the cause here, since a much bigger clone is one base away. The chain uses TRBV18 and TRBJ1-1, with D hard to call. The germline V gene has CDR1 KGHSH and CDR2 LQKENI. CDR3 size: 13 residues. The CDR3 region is CASLPPTLPEAFF. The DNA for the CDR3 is TGTGCCAGCTTACCACCGACGCTGCCTGAAGCTTTCTTT.

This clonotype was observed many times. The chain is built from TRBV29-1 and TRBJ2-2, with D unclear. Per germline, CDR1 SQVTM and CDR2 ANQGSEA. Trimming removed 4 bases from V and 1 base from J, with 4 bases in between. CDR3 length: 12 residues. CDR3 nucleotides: TGCAGCGTTGGACAGAACACCGGGGAGCTGTTTTTT. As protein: CSVGQNTGELFF.

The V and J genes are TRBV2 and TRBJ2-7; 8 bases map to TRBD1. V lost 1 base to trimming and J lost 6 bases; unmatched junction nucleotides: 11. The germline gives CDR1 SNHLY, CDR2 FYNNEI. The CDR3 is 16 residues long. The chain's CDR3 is CASSEEMTGATFEQYF. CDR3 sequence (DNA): TGTGCCAGCAGTGAAGAGATGACAGGGGCGACCTTCGAGCAGTACTTC.

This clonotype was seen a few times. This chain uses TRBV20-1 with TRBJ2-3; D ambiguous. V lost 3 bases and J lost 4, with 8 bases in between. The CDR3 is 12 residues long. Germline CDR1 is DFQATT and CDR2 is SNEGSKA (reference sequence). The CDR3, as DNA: TGCAGTGCTAGTCCAAGACCAGATACGCAGTATTTT. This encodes CSASPRPDTQYF.

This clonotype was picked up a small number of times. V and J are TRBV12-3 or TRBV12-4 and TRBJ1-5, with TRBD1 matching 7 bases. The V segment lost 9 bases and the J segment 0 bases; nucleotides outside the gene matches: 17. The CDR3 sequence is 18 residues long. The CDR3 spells CASRQRTGGRYSNQPQHF. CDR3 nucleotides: TGTGCCAGTCGGCAGAGGACAGGAGGACGTTATAGCAATCAGCCCCAGCATTTT.

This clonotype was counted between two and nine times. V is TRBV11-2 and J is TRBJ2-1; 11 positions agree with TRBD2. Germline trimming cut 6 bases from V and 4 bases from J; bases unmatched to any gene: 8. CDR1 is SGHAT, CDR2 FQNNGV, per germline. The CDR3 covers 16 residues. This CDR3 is CASSPLAGGMYNEQFF. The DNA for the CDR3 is TGTGCCAGCAGTCCTCTAGCGGGAGGAATGTACAATGAGCAGTTCTTC.

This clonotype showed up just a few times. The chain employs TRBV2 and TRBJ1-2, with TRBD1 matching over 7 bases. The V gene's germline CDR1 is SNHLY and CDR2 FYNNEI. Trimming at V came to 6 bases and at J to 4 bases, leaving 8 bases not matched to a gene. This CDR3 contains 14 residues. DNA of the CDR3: TGTGCCAGCAGGGTACAGGGGACCCTCTATGGCTACACCTTC. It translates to CASRVQGTLYGYTF.

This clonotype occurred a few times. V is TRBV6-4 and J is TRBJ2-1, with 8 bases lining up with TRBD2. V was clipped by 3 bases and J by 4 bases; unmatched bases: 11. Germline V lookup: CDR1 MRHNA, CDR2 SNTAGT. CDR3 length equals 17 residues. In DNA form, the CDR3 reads TGTGCCAGCAGTGATACTACTAGCGGAGGGGCGTACAATGAGCAGTTCTTC. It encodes CASSDTTSGGAYNEQFF.

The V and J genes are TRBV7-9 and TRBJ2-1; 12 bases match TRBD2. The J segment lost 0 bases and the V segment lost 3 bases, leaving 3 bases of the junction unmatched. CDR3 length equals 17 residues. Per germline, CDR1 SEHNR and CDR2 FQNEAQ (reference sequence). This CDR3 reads CASSFLTSGSSYNEQFF. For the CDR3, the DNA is TGTGCCAGCAGCTTCCTGACTAGCGGGAGCTCCTACAATGAGCAGTTCTTC.

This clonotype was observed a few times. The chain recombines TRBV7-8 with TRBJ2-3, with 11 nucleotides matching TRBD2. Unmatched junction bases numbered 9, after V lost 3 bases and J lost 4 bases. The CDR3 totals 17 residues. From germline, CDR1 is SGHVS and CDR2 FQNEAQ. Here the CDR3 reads CASSFPTSGVGADTQYF. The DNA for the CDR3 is TGTGCCAGCAGCTTCCCGACTAGCGGGGTAGGAGCAGATACGCAGTATTTT.

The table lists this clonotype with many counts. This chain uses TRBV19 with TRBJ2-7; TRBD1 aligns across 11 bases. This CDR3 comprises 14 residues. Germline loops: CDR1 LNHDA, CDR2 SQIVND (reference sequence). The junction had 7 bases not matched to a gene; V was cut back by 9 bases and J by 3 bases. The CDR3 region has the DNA TGTGCCAGCAGCGCCGGGACAGGGGGCTACGAGCAGTACTTC. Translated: CASSAGTGGYEQYF.

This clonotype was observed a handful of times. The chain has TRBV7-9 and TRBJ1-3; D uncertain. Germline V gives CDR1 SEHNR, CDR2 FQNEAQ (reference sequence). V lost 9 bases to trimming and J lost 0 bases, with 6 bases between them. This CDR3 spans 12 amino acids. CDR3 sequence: CARRGSGNTIYF. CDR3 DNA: TGTGCCAGACGGGGCTCTGGAAACACCATATATTTT.

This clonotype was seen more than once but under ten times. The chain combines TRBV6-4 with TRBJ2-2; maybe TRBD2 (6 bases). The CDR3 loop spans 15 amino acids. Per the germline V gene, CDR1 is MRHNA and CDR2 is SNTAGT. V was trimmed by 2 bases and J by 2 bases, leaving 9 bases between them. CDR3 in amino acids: CASSDDGLNTGELFF. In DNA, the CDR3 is TGTGCCAGCAGTGACGATGGACTAAACACCGGGGAGCTGTTTTTT.

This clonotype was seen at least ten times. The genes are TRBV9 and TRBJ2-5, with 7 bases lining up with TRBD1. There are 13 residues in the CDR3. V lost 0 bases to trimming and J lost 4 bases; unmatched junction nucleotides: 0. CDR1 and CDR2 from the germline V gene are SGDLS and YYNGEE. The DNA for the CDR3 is TGTGCCAGCAGCGTAGGACAGGGAGAGACCCAGTACTTC. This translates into CASSVGQGETQYF.

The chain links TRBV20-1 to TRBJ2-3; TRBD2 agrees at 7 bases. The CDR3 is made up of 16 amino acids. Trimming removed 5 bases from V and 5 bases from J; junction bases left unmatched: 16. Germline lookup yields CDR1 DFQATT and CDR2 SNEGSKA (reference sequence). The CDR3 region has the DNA TGCAGTGCTGCGGGGACTACTCCTGGGAGGCAAGATACGCAGTATTTT. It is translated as CSAAGTTPGRQDTQYF.

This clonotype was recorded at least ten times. CDR3 region: CASRSFGGTNEKLFF. The CDR3 DNA follows: TGTGCCAGTAGATCCTTTGGGGGCACTAATGAAAAACTGTTTTTT. The V gene is TRBV27, the J gene TRBJ1-4, with a possible D match to TRBD1 (6 bases). V lost 9 bases and J lost 2, with 16 bases in between. In germline, CDR1 is MNHEY, CDR2 SMNVEV (reference sequence). This CDR3 spans 15 amino acids.